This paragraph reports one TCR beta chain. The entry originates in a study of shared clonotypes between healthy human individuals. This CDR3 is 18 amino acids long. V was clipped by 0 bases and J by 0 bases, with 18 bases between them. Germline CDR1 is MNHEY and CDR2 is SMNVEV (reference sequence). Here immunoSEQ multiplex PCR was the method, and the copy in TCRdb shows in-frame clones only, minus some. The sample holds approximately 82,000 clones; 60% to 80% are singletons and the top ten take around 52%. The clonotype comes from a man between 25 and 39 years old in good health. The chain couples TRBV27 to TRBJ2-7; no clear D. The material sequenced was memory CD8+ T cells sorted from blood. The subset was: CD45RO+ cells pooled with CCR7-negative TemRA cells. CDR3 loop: CASSLSKNTPSISYEQYF. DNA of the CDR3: TGTGCCAGCAGTTTATCGAAGAATACCCCGTCAATCTCCTACGAGCAGTACTTC.